Sequencing of this T cell receptor beta chain was carried out in a study of PD-1 blockade in mismatch repair-deficient tumors. Across the whole study: Patients had about eleven mismatch repair-deficient cancer types and were previously treated and progressing. Study-level findings and limits: After pembrolizumab, tumor-resident clones rose rapidly, then generally contracted before radiologic responses.

All patients were mismatch repair deficient, assessed by either PCR or immunohistochemistry. The TCR-sequenced patients were a few responders to pembrolizumab. Per germline, CDR1 MNHNS and CDR2 SASEGT. Trimming cost V 2 bases and J 5 bases; bases outside gene matches: 5. This CDR3 is 16 amino acids long. By share, this clone ranks as medium-sized. Its antigen is still unknown. TCRdb's copy holds only in-frame clones and misses some; the assay was immunoSEQ multiplex PCR. Of tens of thousands of clones in the sample, roughly 80% are singletons; the top ten hold more than 2.5%. The chain has TRBV6-1 and TRBJ2-2, with 10 bases lining up with TRBD2. This TCR derives from an adult with mismatch repair-deficient cancer. The sequencing used peripheral blood, collected 12 weeks after starting pembrolizumab. The CDR3 loop is CASSELAGVGTGELFF. The CDR3, as DNA: TGTGCCAGCAGTGAACTAGCGGGAGTTGGTACCGGGGAGCTGTTTTTT.